What follows is one T cell receptor (beta chain) and its context. Germline CDR1 is SGHTA and CDR2 is FQGNSA. Trimming cost V 5 bases and J 5 bases; bases outside gene matches: 9. The CDR3 sequence is 15 residues long. The source of the sample is a study of blood T cell repertoires in COVID-19. Study details: Samples of COVID-19 (acute and convalescent) were obtained from the United States, Italy and Spain.

Authors' methods: Cell counts per sample came from amplifying reference gene primers. Profiling relied on immunoSEQ multiplex PCR, and the TCRdb table lists in-frame clones only, not all of them. V and J calls and clone size are copied from that table; D and trimming were computed from the DNA. The table lists approximately 46,000 clones, less than 95% of them singletons. This TCR was sampled from an older man with active COVID-19. Sample: peripheral blood. The genes are TRBV7-2 and TRBJ2-7, with 10 bases matching TRBD1. Here the CDR3 reads CASSPIGTGVDEQYF. CDR3 nucleotides: TGTGCCAGCAGCCCCATTGGGACAGGGGTAGACGAGCAGTACTTC.